What follows is one T cell receptor beta chain and its context. There are many counts of this clonotype. Its binding antigen is unknown. Base qualities are missing; no much larger clone stands one base away. Ophthalmopathy patients had moderately to severely active disease, with a Clinical Activity Score of 3 or more, a NOSPECS grade of 4 or more, and a disease duration of less than 3 months. Patients with uncontrolled infections, other autoimmune diseases, pregnancy or lactation were excluded. Diagnoses were established on the basis of clinical symptoms, serum thyroxine and TRAb, thyroid ultrasound, and orbital computed tomography. PBMCs were isolated from about 10 ml of fresh peripheral blood by Ficoll-Paque density gradient centrifugation. Total RNA was extracted using Trizol reagent, and RNA quality was assessed on an Agilent 2100 Bioanalyzer. The record originates from a study of T cells in Graves' hyperthyroidism and ophthalmopathy (dated by TCRdb to about 2019). Broadly, across the study: Peripheral blood samples were taken at initial diagnosis, before any treatment was given. Following sampling, methimazole starting at 30 mg daily was given to hyperthyroidism patients, and high-dose intravenous methylprednisolone was given to ophthalmopathy patients. According to the paper, TCR Vbeta CDR3 sequencing was carried out on some 130 peripheral blood samples, which came from about 45 ophthalmopathy, under 80 hyperthyroidism and approximately 17 progressor patients. TCR V-J signatures able to tell the groups apart were searched for in a discovery cohort of 90 to 100 patients, of whom 43 had Graves' ophthalmopathy and more than 55 had stable Graves' hyperthyroidism. The roughly 91 discovery patients were randomly divided into training and test sets at a 7:3 ratio. In over five Graves' hyperthyroidism patients, the study also compared T-cell repertoires from thyroid tissue with T-cell repertoires from blood. Prospective prediction of ophthalmopathy was tested in an independent validation cohort consisting of 18 to 20 hyperthyroidism patients and approximately 16 patients who later progressed to ophthalmopathy.

Reading from cysteine to phenylalanine, the CDR3 counts 14 amino acids. Only the CDR3 DNA stays, 42 bases, in frame from base 1. Taken from the germline V gene (reference sequence), the CDR1 and CDR2 loops are LGHDT and YNNKEL. Trimmed from V: 4 bases; trimmed from J: 5 bases; junction bases lacking a gene match: 7. Overall results and qualifications from the work: In validation, the model predicted progression to ophthalmopathy a median of around 6.5 months before onset, with over 60% sensitivity and 72.22% specificity. In cross-validation, a model built on a 13 V-J signature told ophthalmopathy apart from stable hyperthyroidism with about 90% sensitivity and approximately 84% specificity, and in testing the same model reached 80%/75%. No statistical method was used to set the sample size in advance, and investigators knew the group allocation. Most expanded thyroid clonotypes (frequency above 0.001) were also detected in blood, a finding suggesting that blood repertoires may reflect thyroid immune responses.

The TCR beta CDR3 regions were amplified from the RNA transcripts. The first round of RT-PCR for the TCR CDR3 was performed with the HTBI primer set and the Qiagen OneStep RT-PCR kit. A second multiplex PCR round built the libraries, followed by size selection and purification. Paired-end sequencing of the libraries was performed with 100 bp reads on an Illumina HiSeq2000. The authors' analysis ran thus. SOAPnuke was used to process the raw data, removing reads that contained adapters or uncalled bases, had a mean Phred below 15, or lacked an exact match to the constant primer or identifier. High-quality paired reads were merged using COPE v1.2.5, and each unique nucleotide sequence was defined as a clonotype. MiTCR v1.1 was used to align clonotypes to the IMGT TRBV, TRBD and TRBJ reference segments. The analysis was restricted to V-J combinations with a frequency above 0.0001, which together covered 99.2% of the repertoires. The TCS score was defined as the ratio of F50 (clonal expansion) to E x V (chaos), calculated using BLOSUM62-based TCRdist between CDR3 peptides within each V-J. Welch's t-statistics and random forest reduced around 510 V-J features to 13, which were used in a naive Bayes classifier (R e1071). The public sequencing data were trimmed at Q25 with fastp and processed into clonotypes with MiXCR by TCRdb, which kept only in-frame beta chains. Identical CDR3 protein sequences are pooled into one entry, listed with their most common genes and DNA. For this entry, the V and J calls and clone size follow TCRdb and not the study's own pipeline. Counted in this sample were around 300,000 distinct CDR3 sequences; approximately 23% of them appeared once. Under 65% of the sample rests with the top ten.

The TCR comes from a man under 40 with Graves' ophthalmopathy. The material sequenced was blood. In this chain, TRBV3-1 is recombined with TRBJ2-5; the junction holds 7 bases that match TRBD1. The nucleotide sequence reads as follows: TGTGCCAGCAGCCGGACAGGATTCGACGAGACCCAGTACTTC. It encodes CASSRTGFDETQYF.